This T cell receptor (beta chain) is drawn from a study of T-cell memory formation after mild COVID-19. Using its own MiXCR run on the 5' RACE reads, TCRdb lists one record per CDR3 protein. The table includes 200,000 to 250,000 distinct CDR3 sequences, around 27% detected once. Germline V gene sequence: CDR1 GTSNPN, CDR2 SVGIG (reference sequence). The CDR3 is 14 residues long. The germline V and J ends were trimmed by 2 bases and 3 bases, with 10 bases remaining between them. The chain joins TRBV30 to TRBJ2-2; the D is unclear. The sequence derives from an adult woman who had mild COVID-19 (a few samples of this study predate the infection). Cell type and time point are not known. The sample taken for sequencing was PBMCs or a T cell subset sorted from them (not recorded which). The CDR3 nucleotides read TGTGCCTGGAGTTCTGTGTTGGACACCGGGGAGCTGTTTTTT. Residues: CAWSSVLDTGELFF.